Following are 23 T cell receptor beta chains from one sample sequenced in a study of blood T cell repertoires in COVID-19. Profiled with immunoSEQ multiplex PCR; TCRdb holds only in-frame clones, not every one. Of 350,000 to 400,000 clones in the sample, about 90% were seen once. The material sequenced was PBMCs or T cells enriched from blood (not recorded which). The receptors stem from a woman between 25 and 40 years old who had recovered from COVID-19.

Comment on this clone: The same CDR3 can be traced to other DNA sequences in this sample. This rearrangement joins TRBV7-9 to TRBJ2-7; D is possibly TRBD1 (6 bases). Trimming stripped 4 bases from V and 1 base from J, with 8 bases between. The CDR3 length is 13 residues. Looked up from germline, CDR1 is SEHNR and CDR2 is FQNEAQ (reference sequence). The CDR3 sequence: CASSSQGSYEQYF. The CDR3 bases are TGTGCCAGCAGCTCTCAGGGGTCCTACGAGCAGTACTTC.

The V gene is TRBV4-3, the J gene TRBJ2-7, with 7 bases aligning to TRBD2. This CDR3 spans 17 amino acids. The J segment lost 3 bases and the V segment lost 0 bases, leaving 11 bases of the junction unmatched. The V gene's germline CDR1 is LGHNA and CDR2 YSLEER. CDR3 sequence reads: CASSQDRGEGEIYEQYF. The CDR3 DNA reads as TGCGCCAGCAGCCAAGATCGGGGGGAAGGAGAAATCTACGAGCAGTACTTC.

The chain links TRBV5-4 to TRBJ1-1; 12 nucleotides agree with TRBD1. CDR1 and CDR2 (germline): SGHNT, YYREEE (reference sequence). V lost 3 bases, J lost 2 bases, and 8 bases stayed unmatched. The CDR3 totals 17 residues. CDR3 in amino acids: CASSSRDRGLPNTEAFF. The CDR3 DNA sequence: TGTGCCAGCAGCTCCCGGGACAGGGGGCTCCCCAACACTGAAGCTTTCTTT.

The chain carries TRBV9 and TRBJ1-5, with 9 bases aligning to TRBD1. V lost 0 bases to trimming and J lost 4 bases; unmatched junction nucleotides: 14. The CDR3 is 19 amino acids. Germline CDR1 is SGDLS and CDR2 is YYNGEE. In DNA, the CDR3 is TGTGCCAGCAGCGTAGAGGGGTTGGGGGGACAGGGTGTTAATCAGCCCCAGCATTTT. It encodes CASSVEGLGGQGVNQPQHF.

This chain uses TRBV7-3 with TRBJ2-5, with TRBD1 matching 9 bases. The CDR3 is 16 residues long. Unmatched junction bases numbered 11, after V lost 5 bases and J lost 4 bases. Looked up from germline, CDR1 is SGHTA and CDR2 is FQGTGA. The CDR3 sequence is CASSPGGQGGSETQYF. The CDR3 DNA sequence: TGTGCCAGCAGCCCAGGGGGACAGGGTGGTTCAGAGACCCAGTACTTC.

V gene TRBV6-5 combines with J gene TRBJ1-2; D is perhaps TRBD1 (6 bases). V shed 8 bases and J shed 5 bases, with 15 bases lying between them. This CDR3 is 13 amino acids long. Germline CDR1 reads MNHEY; CDR2 reads SVGAGI. The CDR3 here is CASGTGQGYGYTF. The DNA for the CDR3 is TGTGCCAGCGGGACGGGGCAGGGGTATGGCTACACCTTC.

This chain connects TRBV7-9 to TRBJ2-1; possibly TRBD2 for D (5 bases). The germline gives CDR1 SEHNR, CDR2 FQNEAQ (reference sequence). The germline V and J ends were trimmed by 7 bases and 0 bases, with 16 bases remaining between them. The CDR3 is 16 amino acids. In nucleotides, the CDR3 is TGTGCCAGCAACACTCGGAGGTCTAGCTCCTACAATGAGCAGTTCTTC. This codes for CASNTRRSSSYNEQFF.

The chain recombines TRBV9 with TRBJ1-1; 8 nucleotides agree with TRBD1. The CDR3 consists of 15 residues. V shed 2 bases and J 3 bases; nucleotides not matched to a gene: 6. Germline CDR1 SGDLS, CDR2 YYNGEE. CDR3 in amino acids: CASSVATGGHTEAFF. In DNA form, the CDR3 reads TGTGCCAGCAGCGTGGCAACAGGGGGTCACACTGAAGCTTTCTTT. The full variable domain, its missing parts supplied by reference TRBV9 and TRBJ1-1, is DSGVTQTPKHLITATGQRVTLRCSPRSGDLSVYWYQQSLDQGLQFLIQYYNGEERAKGNILERFSAQQFPDLHSELNLSSLELGDSALYFCASSVATGGHTEAFFGQGTRLTVV.

In DNA, the CDR3 is TGTGCCAGCAGCTTATCAGGGGCGGGACAGATTGAAGCTTTCTTT. Its translation: CASSLSGAGQIEAFF. The chain couples TRBV11-3 to TRBJ1-1; 7 bases align to TRBD1. The CDR3 contains 15 residues. Germline lookup yields CDR1 SGHNT and CDR2 YENEEA. Unmatched junction bases numbered 10, after V lost 2 bases and J lost 7 bases. Together with reference TRBV11-3 and TRBJ1-1, the CDR3 gives the full variable domain: EAGVVQSPRYKIIEKKQPVAFWCNPISGHNTLYWYLQNLGQGPELLIRYENEEAVDDSQLPKDRFSAERLKGVDSTLKIQPAELGDSAVYLCASSLSGAGQIEAFFGQGTRLTVV.

This chain connects TRBV6-5 to TRBJ2-1; TRBD2 matches 7 bases. The J segment lost 4 bases and the V segment lost 6 bases, leaving 3 bases of the junction unmatched. This CDR3 is built from 13 residues. Germline CDR1 reads MNHEY; CDR2 reads SVGAGI. CDR3 protein: CASRLAAYNEQFF. Here the CDR3 DNA reads TGTGCCAGCAGGCTAGCGGCATACAATGAGCAGTTCTTC.

This rearrangement joins TRBV14 to TRBJ1-1; D not certain. V lost 0 bases, J lost 8 bases, and 16 bases lay in between. CDR1 and CDR2 (germline): SGHDN, FVKESK. This CDR3 comprises 15 residues. The CDR3 DNA reads TGTGCCAGCAGCCAAGATGGTAGTGACTCGGAAGAAGCTTTCTTT. Amino acids: CASSQDGSDSEEAFF. Supplemented by reference TRBV14 and TRBJ1-1, the full variable domain reads EAGVTQFPSHSVIEKGQTVTLRCDPISGHDNLYWYRRVMGKEIKFLLHFVKESKQDESGMPNNRFLAERTGGTYSTLKVQPAELEDSGVYFCASSQDGSDSEEAFFGQGTRLTVV.

The chain uses TRBV11-1 and TRBJ1-2, with TRBD1 as a possible D gene (6 bases). Trimming took off 5 bases at V and 4 bases at J, with 17 bases between the two ends. There are 15 residues in the CDR3. CDR1 and CDR2 (germline): SGHAT, FQDESV (reference sequence). The CDR3 DNA is TGTGCCAGCAGCCCCGGGCGGGGGCCAGGCTATGGCTACACCTTC. Its translation: CASSPGRGPGYGYTF. The whole variable domain, remainder taken from reference TRBV11-1 and TRBJ1-2, is EAEVAQSPRYKITEKSQAVAFWCDPISGHATLYWYRQILGQGPELLVQFQDESVVDDSQLPKDRFSAERLKGVDSTLKIQPAELGDSAMYLCASSPGRGPGYGYTFGSGTRLTVV.

The gene calls are TRBV4-1 and TRBJ2-1; 8 nucleotides align to TRBD2. Germline assignment: CDR1 MGHRA and CDR2 YSYEKL. Unmatched junction bases numbered 7, after V lost 2 bases and J lost 4 bases. The CDR3 contains 16 residues. The CDR3 nucleotides read TGCGCCAGCAGCCAATCGAGGAGCGGGAGTTACAATGAGCAGTTCTTC. This encodes CASSQSRSGSYNEQFF.

Many counts were recorded for this clone. The chain recombines TRBV27 with TRBJ2-6, with a possible D match to TRBD2 (6 bases). This CDR3 has 15 amino acids. Germline assignment: CDR1 MNHEY and CDR2 SMNVEV (reference sequence). V was pared by 3 bases and J by 0 bases, with 6 bases between. CDR3 sequence (DNA): TGTGCCAGCAGTTTGACTAGCTCTGGGGCCAACGTCCTGACTTTC. Its translation: CASSLTSSGANVLTF.

The chain is built from TRBV6-5 and TRBJ1-1; D possibly corresponds to TRBD1 (6 bases). This CDR3 spans 13 amino acids. The V gene lost 9 bases and the J gene lost 2 bases, with 13 bases spanning the gap. Germline V gene data show CDR1 as MNHEY and CDR2 as SVGAGI. CDR3 loop: CARGQKVNTEAFF. As DNA, the CDR3 is TGTGCCAGAGGACAGAAGGTAAACACTGAAGCTTTCTTT.

The table lists this clone with a few counts. The same CDR3 is also encoded by other DNA sequences in this sample. V usage is TRBV30 and J usage is TRBJ1-5, with D possibly matching TRBD1 (6 bases). The CDR3 contains 13 residues. Trimming took off 0 bases at V and 5 bases at J, with 8 bases between the two ends. In germline, CDR1 is GTSNPN, CDR2 SVGIG (reference sequence). Here the CDR3 reads CAWSVGGDQPQHF. The DNA for the CDR3 is TGTGCCTGGAGTGTAGGGGGGGATCAGCCCCAGCATTTT.

J is TRBJ1-3 and V is TRBV2, with a possible D match to TRBD1 (5 bases). The germline V gene encodes CDR1 SNHLY and CDR2 FYNNEI. V lost 6 bases to trimming and J lost 0 bases, with 9 bases between them. This CDR3 spans 14 amino acids. The DNA of the CDR3 is TGTGCCAGCAGATTAACAGGCTCTGGAAACACCATATATTTT. This translates into CASRLTGSGNTIYF.

This sequence joins TRBV5-1 and TRBJ1-6; 10 bases match TRBD1. The CDR3 sequence is 14 residues long. Germline lookup yields CDR1 SGHRS and CDR2 YFSETQ. V trimming: 6 bases; J trimming: 8 bases; junction bases outside the gene matches: 5. The CDR3 loop reads CASKAGQGYSPLHF. CDR3 sequence (DNA): TGCGCCAGCAAGGCGGGACAGGGGTATTCACCCCTCCACTTT.

The chain couples TRBV29-1 to TRBJ1-2, with TRBD1 matching over 8 bases. V was pared by 4 bases and J by 4 bases, with 5 bases of the junction left unmatched. CDR1 is SQVTM, CDR2 ANQGSEA, per germline. The CDR3 contains 13 residues. The DNA of the CDR3 is TGCAGCGTTGTTTTGGGGACAGGCTATGGCTACACCTTC. Its protein product is CSVVLGTGYGYTF.

CDR3 in amino acids: CASSPQDRVGTEAFF. As DNA, the CDR3 is TGTGCCAGCAGCCCTCAGGACAGGGTAGGTACTGAAGCTTTCTTT. The V call is TRBV13, the J call TRBJ1-1; 8 bases fit TRBD1. The CDR3 contains 15 residues. The germline CDR1 and CDR2 sequences are PRHDT and FYEKMQ (reference sequence). Germline trimming cut 5 bases from V and 5 bases from J; bases unmatched to any gene: 10. Based on the CDR3 plus reference TRBV13 and TRBJ1-1, the full variable domain is AAGVIQSPRHLIKEKRETATLKCYPIPRHDTVYWYQQGPGQDPQFLISFYEKMQSDKGSIPDRFSAQQFSDYHSELNMSSLELGDSALYFCASSPQDRVGTEAFFGQGTRLTVV.

This rearrangement joins TRBV5-8 to TRBJ2-3, with 8 bases fitting TRBD2. Germline V gives CDR1 SGHTS, CDR2 YDEGEE. The junction had 18 bases not matched to a gene; V was cut back by 4 bases and J by 5 bases. The CDR3 has 18 residues. The chain's CDR3 is CASSPGAAGAEGVDTQYF. The CDR3 DNA is TGTGCCAGCAGCCCGGGAGCAGCGGGAGCTGAGGGGGTAGATACGCAGTATTTT.

As for this clone: The identical CDR3 is also encoded by other nucleotide sequences in the sample. The chain recombines TRBV7-6 with TRBJ1-6, with D possibly matching TRBD1 (6 bases). CDR1 and CDR2 from the germline V gene are SGHVS and FNYEAQ. Deletions cut 4 bases from V and 7 bases from J, with 8 bases between. There are 13 residues in the CDR3. The CDR3 DNA reads as TGTGCCAGCAGCTCCACAGGGAATTCACCCCTCCACTTT. It codes for CASSSTGNSPLHF.

This clone has a single count. This rearrangement joins TRBV3-1 (or the pseudogene TRBV3-2) to TRBJ2-7; the match to TRBD2 covers 10 bases. From germline, CDR1 is LGHDT and CDR2 YNNKEL (reference sequence). Trimming took 0 bases from V and 0 from J; bases not matched to a gene: 2. The CDR3 is 16 amino acids. CDR3 residues: CASSQDPSGSSYEQYF. CDR3 DNA sequence: TGTGCCAGCAGCCAAGATCCTAGCGGGAGCTCCTACGAGCAGTACTTC.